This TCR beta chain was captured by sequencing in a study of T cell changes during pregnancy in multiple sclerosis. Trimming pared 7 bases from V and 5 bases from J, leaving 25 bases between. Germline values: CDR1 MDHEN, CDR2 SYDVKM. The length of the CDR3 is 17 residues. The repertoire was sequenced with immunoSEQ multiplex PCR; TCRdb's copy has only in-frame clones and lacks some. Of 81,000 or so clones listed, about 90% are singletons. This clone was detected once. The rearrangement uses TRBV28 and TRBJ2-3, with a weak D call TRBD2 (7 bases). The sample in question was PBMCs, obtained in the first trimester of pregnancy. This TCR was recovered from a female donor in good health, serving as a control in a pregnancy study. Some clones in this sample may be carry-over from other donors' samples. In DNA form, the CDR3 reads TGTGCCAGCAATCCCCCGCGGGGGCCAACGAAGGGAGATACGCAGTATTTT. This codes for CASNPPRGPTKGDTQYF. Filled out from reference TRBV28 and TRBJ2-3, the complete variable domain reads DVKVTQSSRYLVKRTGEKVFLECVQDMDHENMFWYRQDPGLGLRLIYFSYDVKMKEKGDIPEGYSVSREKKERFSLILESASTNQTSMYLCASNPPRGPTKGDTQYFGPGTRLTVL.